This T cell receptor beta chain is drawn from a study of CD8 T cells in ankylosing spondylitis. Study results and caveats: The authors reported significant enrichment of disease-linked clones in matched ankylosing spondylitis synovial fluid.

TCRdb itself ran the 5' RACE reads through MiXCR, one entry per CDR3 protein. The repertoire has around 230,000 distinct CDR3 sequences, 7.5% to 9% of them found once; the top ten carry approximately 6.3%. This CDR3 spans 15 amino acids. The ends lost 3 bases at V and 7 bases at J; junction bases unmatched: 13. Germline V gene lookup returns CDR1 DFQATT and CDR2 SNEGSKA (reference sequence). Many counts were recorded for this clonotype. The antigen remains undetermined. This rearrangement joins TRBV20-1 to TRBJ1-2; 8 nucleotides match TRBD1. The source material was blood, either unsorted or a sorted T cell fraction (not recorded which). The sequence derives from a male donor with ankylosing spondylitis or in good health (not recorded which). The CDR3 bases are TGCAGTGCTAGCCGAACCGACAGGGGAATTTCTGGCTACACCTTC. This translates into CSASRTDRGISGYTF.